These 21 T cell receptor beta chains were all obtained from the same sample, sequenced in a study of T cell repertoires in cytomegalovirus infection. TCRdb re-analysed the reads in MiXCR, keeping a single row per CDR3 protein. The sample comprises approximately 110,000 distinct CDR3 sequences, approximately 45% of which are singletons, and roughly 70% rests with the top ten. Antigen specificity for these receptors is unknown. The source material was CD8+ T cells from cultured PBMCs, sampled from culture after CMV antigen stimulation. The receptors here all came from a human donor in good health (CMV status not recorded). Some clones in this sample may be carry-over from other donors' samples.

This clonotype has just a few counts. The J gene is TRBJ2-5, the V gene TRBV29-1; 8 nucleotides align to TRBD1. This CDR3 is built from 13 residues. The V segment lost 3 bases and the J segment 3 bases; nucleotides outside the gene matches: 3. Looked up from germline, CDR1 is SQVTM and CDR2 is ANQGSEA. CDR3 nucleotide sequence: TGCAGCGTTGATTGGACAGGGAAAGAGACCCAGTACTTC. As protein: CSVDWTGKETQYF.

This clonotype was counted once. The rearrangement links TRBV11-1 to TRBJ2-3; TRBD2 aligns across 8 bases. CDR3 length: 18 residues. J lost 2 bases, V lost 1 base, and 11 bases had no gene match. Germline CDR1 reads SGHAT; CDR2 reads FQDESV (reference sequence). CDR3 nucleotides: TGTGCCAGCAGCTTAGAAGTTGGTAGCGGGGCTTTCACAGATACGCAGTATTTT. Encoded protein: CASSLEVGSGAFTDTQYF.

This clonotype showed up just a few times. The chain combines TRBV6-1 with TRBJ2-1; 9 bases align to TRBD2. The CDR3 runs 15 residues. CDR1 is MNHNS and CDR2 is SASEGT in the germline V gene. V was clipped by 3 bases and J by 8 bases; unmatched bases: 8. This CDR3 is CASSERGGGMDEQFF. The CDR3 DNA reads as TGTGCCAGCAGTGAGCGGGGGGGAGGTATGGATGAGCAGTTCTTC.

V and J are TRBV2 and TRBJ2-6; 8 bases agree with TRBD2. Trimming removed 6 bases from V and 2 bases from J; junction bases left unmatched: 3. CDR1 is SNHLY, CDR2 FYNNEI, per germline. The length of the CDR3 is 15 residues. In DNA form, the CDR3 reads TGTGCCAGCAGGGGCGGGGGGACTGGGGCCAACGTCCTGACTTTC. It encodes CASRGGGTGANVLTF.

Regarding this clonotype: One end of the junction varies from germline; a read error may be responsible. The chain has TRBV20-1 and TRBJ1-1; possibly TRBD1 for D (5 bases). Germline-derived CDR1 and CDR2 are DFQATT and SNEGSKA (reference sequence). CDR3 length: 15 amino acids. The CDR3 bases are TGCAATGCTAAAGACAGCCCCTTAACCAACACTGAAGCTTTCTTT. Its translation is CNAKDSPLTNTEAFF.

A few counts support this clonotype. This chain connects TRBV27 to TRBJ1-1; possible D gene TRBD1, 5 bases. Germline CDR1 and CDR2: MNHEY and SMNVEV (reference sequence). The CDR3 consists of 16 residues. V was clipped by 6 bases and J by 1 base, with 18 bases between them. DNA for the CDR3: TGTGCCAGCAGCCCACCACCAGGGAGGACGAACACTGAAGCTTTCTTT. It is translated as CASSPPPGRTNTEAFF.

This chain links TRBV9 with TRBJ2-5; D is unclear. The CDR3 has 14 residues. Germline assignment: CDR1 SGDLS and CDR2 YYNGEE. Trimming removed 8 bases from V and 5 bases from J, with 19 bases in between. In DNA, the CDR3 is TGTGCCAGTACCCGGACGAATGAGAGGGAGACCCAGTACTTC. Translation: CASTRTNERETQYF. The full variable domain, its missing parts supplied by reference TRBV9 and TRBJ2-5, is DSGVTQTPKHLITATGQRVTLRCSPRSGDLSVYWYQQSLDQGLQFLIQYYNGEERAKGNILERFSAQQFPDLHSELNLSSLELGDSALYFCASTRTNERETQYFGPGTRLLVL.

The gene calls are TRBV6-1 and TRBJ1-1; D may be TRBD1 (5 bases). Trimming removed 5 bases from V and 4 bases from J, with 11 bases in between. This CDR3 region has 13 residues. Germline V gene sequence: CDR1 MNHNS, CDR2 SASEGT. In DNA form, the CDR3 reads TGTGCCAGCAGTCCCCAGGGAAGCACTGAAGCTTTCTTT. This encodes CASSPQGSTEAFF.

This clonotype has a handful of counts. The rearrangement uses TRBV12-3 or TRBV12-4 and TRBJ2-2, with D possibly TRBD2 on 6 matching bases. The CDR3 runs 17 residues. The V gene lost 2 bases and the J gene lost 1 base, with 14 bases spanning the gap. This CDR3 reads CASSLWTGLRNTGELFF. In DNA form, the CDR3 reads TGTGCCAGCAGTTTATGGACGGGACTGAGGAACACCGGGGAGCTGTTTTTT.

Ten or more counts support this clonotype. As DNA, the CDR3 is TGCGCCAGCAGCCAAGATTGGGAGACGCAAGAGACCCAGTACTTC. Its translation is CASSQDWETQETQYF. The genes are TRBV4-1 and TRBJ2-5; tentative D call: TRBD2 (5 bases). The CDR3 sequence is 15 residues long. Trimming stripped 0 bases from V and 2 bases from J, with 10 bases between. The V gene's germline CDR1 is MGHRA and CDR2 YSYEKL.

The chain is built from TRBV4-1 and TRBJ1-5; perhaps TRBD1 as D (5 bases). The germline V gene has CDR1 MGHRA and CDR2 YSYEKL. This CDR3 contains 15 residues. V lost 3 bases and J 5 bases, leaving 14 bases between the germline ends. CDR3 loop: CASSHQGPVDQPQHF. In DNA form, the CDR3 reads TGCGCCAGCAGCCATCAGGGACCAGTGGATCAGCCCCAGCATTTT.

The CDR3 nucleotides read TGTGCCAGCAGTTCCGGACTAGCCTCCAATGAGCAGTTCTTC. Translating it yields CASSSGLASNEQFF. The rearrangement uses TRBV27 and TRBJ2-1; 8 bases match TRBD2. Germline loops: CDR1 MNHEY, CDR2 SMNVEV (reference sequence). The trim removed 4 bases at V and 6 bases at J, leaving 5 bases unmatched. The CDR3 consists of 14 residues.

J is TRBJ2-7 and V is TRBV4-1; 9 bases are shared with TRBD1. J gave up 2 bases and V 4 bases, and 9 bases lay outside the gene matches. Per germline, CDR1 MGHRA and CDR2 YSYEKL. The CDR3 is 16 residues long. CDR3 nucleotide sequence: TGCGCCAGCAGCCCCACACCCGGGGACAGGGCCTACGAGCAGTACTTC. Its translation: CASSPTPGDRAYEQYF.

Concerning this clonotype itself: The CDR3 does not close with the conserved phenylalanine or tryptophan, likely indicating a read error. The DNA is left out, because the CDR3 cannot be placed on it with certainty; the CDR3 is given as TCRdb lists it. V is TRBV12-3 or TRBV12-4 and J is TRBJ2-7; the DNA was not compared with TRBD1, the D call given in the table. The CDR3 length is 11 residues, termini included. The CDR3 sequence: CASSLGQRGPL.

The chain joins TRBV10-3 to TRBJ2-1; no clear D gene. The germline CDR1 and CDR2 sequences are ENHRY and SYGVKD. V was pared by 3 bases and J by 5 bases, with 8 bases between. The CDR3 sequence is 13 residues long. CDR3 DNA: TGTGCCATCAGTGATTCGGAAAACAATGAGCAGTTCTTC. Amino acids: CAISDSENNEQFF.

V gene TRBV12-3 or TRBV12-4 combines with J gene TRBJ1-2; possible D gene TRBD1, 5 bases. The CDR3 runs 12 residues. Trimming shortened V by 6 bases and J by 7 bases, and 12 bases separated the two germline ends. The CDR3 sequence is CASSQGTVGYTF. CDR3 DNA sequence: TGTGCCAGCAGCCAAGGGACGGTTGGCTACACCTTC.

This chain connects TRBV29-1 to TRBJ2-1, with TRBD2 identical over 9 bases. Germline loops: CDR1 SQVTM, CDR2 ANQGSEA. The ends lost 3 bases at V and 5 bases at J; junction bases unmatched: 14. The CDR3 consists of 17 residues. CDR3 in amino acids: CSVEEPPSGVLDNEQFF. Written as DNA, the CDR3 is TGCAGCGTTGAGGAGCCTCCTAGCGGGGTGCTGGACAATGAGCAGTTCTTC.

This clonotype was counted many times. J is TRBJ2-1 and V is TRBV29-1; TRBD2 is a possible D gene (7 bases). V was clipped by 6 bases and J by 6 bases, with 21 bases between them. The CDR3 spans 15 residues. Looked up from germline, CDR1 is SQVTM and CDR2 is ANQGSEA. Here the CDR3 reads CSVLMGASGPNEQFF. The CDR3 DNA reads as TGCAGCGTCCTTATGGGGGCTAGCGGCCCCAATGAGCAGTTCTTC.

This clonotype was detected many times. J is TRBJ1-1 and V is TRBV7-9; D is ambiguous. The CDR3 length is 13 residues. Germline CDR1 SEHNR, CDR2 FQNEAQ (reference sequence). Trimming removed 7 bases from V and 1 base from J, with 10 bases in between. The DNA for the CDR3 is TGTGCCAGCACCGTTCCCGGGAACACTGAAGCTTTCTTT. This sequence encodes CASTVPGNTEAFF.

The chain employs TRBV7-6 and TRBJ2-5, with 8 bases lining up with TRBD1. The CDR3 is 17 amino acids. Germline trimming cut 2 bases from V and 7 bases from J; bases unmatched to any gene: 15. Germline loops: CDR1 SGHVS, CDR2 FNYEAQ. The CDR3 is CASSLHRTGPDGGTQYF. The CDR3 DNA reads TGTGCCAGCAGCTTACACCGGACAGGGCCAGATGGAGGGACCCAGTACTTC.

This clonotype was counted between two and nine times. This chain joins TRBV10-3 and TRBJ1-5; TRBD1 is a possible D gene (6 bases). V lost 3 bases, J lost 3 bases, and 18 bases lay in between. The germline V gene encodes CDR1 ENHRY and CDR2 SYGVKD. The CDR3 loop spans 17 amino acids. CDR3 in DNA: TGTGCCATCAGTGACAATGGGAGGGGGATTCTCAATCAGCCCCAGCATTTT. It codes for CAISDNGRGILNQPQHF.